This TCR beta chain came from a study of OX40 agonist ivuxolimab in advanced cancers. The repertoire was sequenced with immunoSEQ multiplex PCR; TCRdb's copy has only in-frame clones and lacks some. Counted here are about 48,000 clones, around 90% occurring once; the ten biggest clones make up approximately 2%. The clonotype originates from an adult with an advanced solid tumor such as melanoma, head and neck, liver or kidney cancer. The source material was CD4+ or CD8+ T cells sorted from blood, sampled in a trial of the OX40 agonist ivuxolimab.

CDR3 DNA sequence: TGTGCCAGCAGCCGTCGTAGAGCGGAGTCAACGAACACCGGGGAGCTGTTTTTT. Residues: CASSRRRAESTNTGELFF. V gene TRBV7-8 combines with J gene TRBJ2-2; possibly TRBD2 for D (5 bases). The CDR3 extends over 18 amino acids. V lost 5 bases and J 0 bases, leaving 19 bases between the germline ends. The V gene's germline CDR1 is SGHVS and CDR2 FQNEAQ.